Presented here are 9 T cell receptor beta chains from one specimen sequenced in a study of T cell responses to AZD1222 COVID-19 vaccine. The protocol was immunoSEQ multiplex PCR, while the TCRdb copy is restricted to in-frame clones and leaves out a portion. The sample yields about 170,000 clones, roughly nine tenths seen once. The sequencing used peripheral blood, collected on day 0 of AZD1222 vaccination. The receptors derive from an adult in good health.

This clone occurred once. This rearrangement joins TRBV4-1 to TRBJ1-6, with D possibly being TRBD1 (6 bases). V lost 0 bases to trimming and J lost 10 bases, with 13 bases between them. This CDR3 has 15 residues. Germline CDR1 MGHRA, CDR2 YSYEKL. The DNA of the CDR3 is TGCGCCAGCAGCCAAGAGTTCAGGGGTTTGTCACCCCTCCACTTT. It is translated as CASSQEFRGLSPLHF.

This rearrangement joins TRBV5-4 to TRBJ2-2; weak D call: TRBD2 (6 bases). Germline CDR1 is SGHNT and CDR2 is YYREEE (reference sequence). Trimming cost V 4 bases and J 7 bases, with 14 bases left between them. CDR3 length: 14 amino acids. The CDR3 protein is CASSPYMEGGELFF. CDR3 coding DNA: TGTGCCAGCAGCCCCTACATGGAGGGCGGGGAGCTGTTTTTT.

The rearrangement uses TRBV28 and TRBJ2-5, with D perhaps matching TRBD1 or TRBD2 (5 bases each). CDR3 size: 17 residues. CDR1 and CDR2 (germline): MDHEN, SYDVKM. V lost 1 base, J lost 5 bases, and 20 bases lay in between. CDR3 bases: TGTGCCAGCAGTTTATCTAGGGGACCGCTAGGCGGGGAGACCCAGTACTTC. Translation gives CASSLSRGPLGGETQYF. The whole variable domain, filled in from reference TRBV28 and TRBJ2-5, reads DVKVTQSSRYLVKRTGEKVFLECVQDMDHENMFWYRQDPGLGLRLIYFSYDVKMKEKGDIPEGYSVSREKKERFSLILESASTNQTSMYLCASSLSRGPLGGETQYFGPGTRLLVL.

The chain employs TRBV29-1 and TRBJ1-2; D is undetermined. This CDR3 has 14 amino acids. V was trimmed by 7 bases and J by 0 bases, leaving 15 bases between them. Germline CDR1 is SQVTM and CDR2 is ANQGSEA. DNA of the CDR3: TGCAGCGGAGCCGCAGTGAAAGCTAACTATGGCTACACCTTC. It is translated as CSGAAVKANYGYTF.

On this clone itself: Other DNA sequences in the sample encode the same CDR3. CDR3 in DNA: TGCGCCAGCAGCCAAGTGGGCGAAGAGACCCAGTACTTC. The encoded protein is CASSQVGEETQYF. The V gene is TRBV4-1, the J gene TRBJ2-5; D is uncertain. This CDR3 region has 13 residues. Germline CDR1 and CDR2: MGHRA and YSYEKL. Trimming shortened V by 1 base and J by 3 bases, and 6 bases separated the two germline ends.

This clone has just a few counts. The chain recombines TRBV4-1 with TRBJ2-2, with 7 bases identical to TRBD2. Trimming took 6 bases from V and 4 from J; bases not matched to a gene: 8. The CDR3 contains 15 residues. CDR1 is MGHRA and CDR2 is YSYEKL in the germline V gene. CDR3 sequence reads: CASSSAGSFTGELFF. The CDR3 DNA is TGCGCCAGCAGTTCAGCGGGGTCCTTCACCGGGGAGCTGTTTTTT.

J is TRBJ1-1 and V is TRBV19, with a possible D match to TRBD1 (5 bases). The V and J ends lost 0 bases and 3 bases respectively, with 11 bases between them. Looked up from germline, CDR1 is LNHDA and CDR2 is SQIVND (reference sequence). The CDR3 consists of 15 residues. CDR3 nucleotides: TGTGCCAGTAGTATAGAAGGAATGGGGGACACTGAAGCTTTCTTT. Encoded protein: CASSIEGMGDTEAFF. The full variable domain, in which reference TRBV19 and TRBJ1-1 provide the parts outside the CDR3, is DGGITQSPKYLFRKEGQNVTLSCEQNLNHDAMYWYRQDPGQGLRLIYYSQIVNDFQKGDIAEGYSVSREKKESFPLTVTSAQKNPTAFYLCASSIEGMGDTEAFFGQGTRLTVV.

The chain is built from TRBV7-6 and TRBJ1-6; 9 bases are a match to TRBD1. The CDR3 totals 16 residues. Germline V gene lookup returns CDR1 SGHVS and CDR2 FNYEAQ. The J segment lost 11 bases and the V segment lost 3 bases, leaving 11 bases of the junction unmatched. CDR3 in amino acids: CASSLEPGQGRPPLHF. CDR3 DNA: TGTGCCAGCAGCTTGGAACCGGGACAGGGTCGGCCACCCCTCCACTTT.

The V and J genes are TRBV18 and TRBJ2-5; 9 bases line up with TRBD2. CDR1 and CDR2 (germline): KGHSH, LQKENI. The CDR3 loop spans 17 amino acids. The junction had 12 bases not matched to a gene; V was cut back by 6 bases and J by 1 base. The CDR3 DNA follows: TGTGCCAGCTCCCACCGGGCGGAAGCGGGGGGCCAAGAGACCCAGTACTTC. Amino acids: CASSHRAEAGGQETQYF.